This TCR beta chain was captured in a study of T and B cells in COVID-19 patients (dated by TCRdb to 2019 to 2021). Regarding the study in general: Using TRB and IGH repertoire sequencing of peripheral blood, the study characterized adaptive immunity in COVID-19 patients who had active infection or had recovered. The recovered cohort included more than 15 patients who contributed fewer than 25 samples, and most of those patients had mild to moderate COVID-19 that was managed on an outpatient basis. A median age of approximately 35 years was recorded in the recovered cohort versus 60 to 85 years in the active-infection cohort. Of the roughly 20 patients in the active-infection cohort, over 10 were critically ill and needed mechanical ventilation or ECMO. Of the approximately 21 patients in the active-infection cohort, some 17 had comorbidities associated with unfavorable COVID-19 outcome. Over 7 million TCR sequences were analysed in a TCR and BCR sequence repository that covered 30 to 45 patients and some 72 time points. Because samples were available both during active disease and after recovery, a couple of patients were counted in both the recovered and the active cohorts. For the repertoire analyses, the comparison was an age-matched reference group of some 40 healthy donors who were negative for COVID-19 antibodies. As many as 9 follow-up blood samples were collected from each patient, and in some individuals these samples spanned different disease stages.

Beyond this particular receptor, the publication reports: The recovered cohort had 2,331 exclusive TCR clusters, including around 30 low-pGen clusters. Prospective validation of the reported TCR clusters was stated to be required before clinical use. Few blood samples were available from mildly ill patients while symptoms were present or from severe cases at early time points. The cohort was considered too small for HLA contributions to COVID-19 susceptibility or severity to be assessed. Strongly skewed TRBV/TRBJ gene usage was reported in patients with COVID-19. TRB repertoires were found to be highly clonal in active COVID-19, whereas diversity and richness at recovery were found to rise above healthy donor levels. Specific T cell subsets (CD4+/Treg/CD8+) and sorted SARS-CoV-2-responsive or tetramer+ T cells had not yet been sequenced, with those experiments still ongoing.

For sequencing, an Illumina MiSeq was employed. Multiplex PCR with BIOMED2 TRB-A/B primer pools was used to amplify TRB rearrangements. Illumina-compatible adapters and 7-nucleotide sample barcodes were attached to the amplicons through two consecutive PCRs. Phusion HS II polymerase was used for all library PCRs. Amplicons were gel-purified with the NucleoSpin Gel and PCR Clean-up kit, quantified on Qubit, and pooled at 4 to 5 nM. Before Illumina next-generation sequencing, the quality of the amplicon pool was assessed on an Agilent 2100 Bioanalyzer. The published analysis was carried out like this. Annotation of TRB rearrangements was performed with MiXCR 3.0.8 using the default MiXCR reference library. Non-productive reads and sequences with fewer than 2 reads were removed, and each unique CDR3 nucleotide sequence was counted as one clone. Clonality, diversity, richness and V-J gene usage were computed in R 3.5.1. TCR clustering by CDR3 similarity used GLIPH2, with generation probabilities calculated by OLGA. Only GLIPH2 clusters containing at least four unique TCR clonotypes present in at least three individuals were kept. TCRdb's own reprocessing of the public reads used fastp at Q25 and MiXCR and kept productive beta chains. Here each entry gathers all rows of one CDR3 protein and keeps the most common genes and DNA. For this entry, the V and J calls and clone size follow TCRdb and not the study's own pipeline. In all, the sample holds about 7,000 distinct CDR3 sequences, and 25% to 35% of those were seen once. The ten largest clones capture around 22% of the sample.

TRB repertoires were amplified using roughly 250-500 ng of genomic DNA isolated from blood. The CDR1 and CDR2 encoded by the germline V gene are KGHSH and LQKENI. From the cysteine up to the phenylalanine, the CDR3 has a length of 16 residues. Only CDR3 DNA is held: 48 bases, read in frame from base 1. Trimming at the junction amounts to 0 bases on V and 8 bases on J, and the germline ends lie 16 bases apart. About this clonotype: Its antigen is unknown. No base quality values were provided; no much bigger clone lies one nucleotide off.

This receptor was obtained from a human donor with active COVID-19. The rearranged segments are TRBV18 and TRBJ1-4; the D gene is possibly TRBD1, with 6 bases matching. Source material: blood. At the DNA level, the sequence is TGTGCCAGCTCACCACCGGGGGCAGGGAGGTCAGAAAAACTGTTTTTT. It translates as CASSPPGAGRSEKLFF.